Listed here is a single TCR beta chain. PBMCs numbering at least 6.5 million were isolated per sample. The entry originates in a study of blood T cells in healthy people across ages. The length of the CDR3 is 17 residues. After removal of 7 bases from V and 2 bases from J, the junction contained 13 bases not matched to a gene. The authors ran a second PCR of 7 to 11 cycles using a sample-barcoded 5' primer and a J-beta primer mix. TCRdb itself ran the 5' RACE reads through MiXCR, one entry per CDR3 protein. The table includes around 1.5 million distinct CDR3 sequences, about 32% detected once. This clonotype was sampled from a woman between 25 and 40 years old in good health. The V and J genes are TRBV12-3 or TRBV12-4 and TRBJ2-3; TRBD1 matches 9 bases. Source material: blood. This CDR3 is CASIGSGTGINTDTQYF. The CDR3 nucleotides read TGTGCCAGCATAGGTTCCGGGACAGGGATAAACACAGATACGCAGTATTTT.